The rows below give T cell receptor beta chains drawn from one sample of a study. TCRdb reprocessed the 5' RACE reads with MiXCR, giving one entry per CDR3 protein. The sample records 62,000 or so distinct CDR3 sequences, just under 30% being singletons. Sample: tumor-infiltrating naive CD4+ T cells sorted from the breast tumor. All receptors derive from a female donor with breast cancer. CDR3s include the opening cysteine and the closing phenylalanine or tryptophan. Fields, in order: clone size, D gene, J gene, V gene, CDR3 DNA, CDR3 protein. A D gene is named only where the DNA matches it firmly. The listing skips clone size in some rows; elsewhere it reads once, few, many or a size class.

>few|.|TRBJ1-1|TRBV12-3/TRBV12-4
TGTGCCAGCAGTCTCCGGGACAACCCAGCCATGAACACTGAAGCTTTCTTT
CASSLRDNPAMNTEAFF
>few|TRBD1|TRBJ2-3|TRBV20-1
TGCAGTGCCATTAGGCGGGACAGGGGGCTTGCTAGTCCAGATACGCAGTATTTT
CSAIRRDRGLASPDTQYF
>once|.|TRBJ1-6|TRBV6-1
TGTGCCAGCAGGAACAGGGTAGAAATCTATAATTCACCCCTCCACTTT
CASRNRVEIYNSPLHF
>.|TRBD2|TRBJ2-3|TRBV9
TGTGCCAGTACCCGGGAGGAGATGTCAGATACGCAGTGTTTT
CASTREEMSDTQCF
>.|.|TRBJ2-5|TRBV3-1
TGTGCCAGCAGCCGCAGGGGCGTGGAGACCCAGTACTTC
CASSRRGVETQYF
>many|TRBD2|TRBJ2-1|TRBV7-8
TGTGCCAGCAGCTTAGCCATACTAGCGGGAGAGCATAATGAGCAGTTCTTC
CASSLAILAGEHNEQFF
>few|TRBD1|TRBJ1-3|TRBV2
TGTGCCAGCAGGGCCGGGACAGCAGGAAACACCATATATTTT
CASRAGTAGNTIYF
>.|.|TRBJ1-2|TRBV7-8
TGTGCCAGCAGCTCACGCACTGGGGGTGGCTACACCTTC
CASSSRTGGGYTF
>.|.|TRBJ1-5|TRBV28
TGTGCCAGCACTCAGCGTAATCAGCCCCAGCATTTT
CASTQRNQPQHF
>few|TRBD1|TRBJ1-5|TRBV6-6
TGTGCCAGCACGTCATGGGGGACAGGGGGTACGCAGCCCCAGCATTTT
CASTSWGTGGTQPQHF
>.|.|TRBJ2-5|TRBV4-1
TGCGCCAGCAGCCAAGATTCACCGGACTGGCTGGAGACCCAGTACTTC
CASSQDSPDWLETQYF
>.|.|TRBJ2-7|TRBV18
TGTGCCAGCTCACCTGTTAGCGACTACTACGAGCAGTACTTC
CASSPVSDYYEQYF
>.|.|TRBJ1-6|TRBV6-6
TGTGCCAGTAGCCCGACGGGGATTTCACCCCCCCACTTT
CASSPTGISPPHF
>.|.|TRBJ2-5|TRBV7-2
TGTGCCAGCAGCACCCGGGTTCAAGAGACCCAGTACTTC
CASSTRVQETQYF
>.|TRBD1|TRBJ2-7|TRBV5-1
TGCACCAGCAGCCTCCAGACAGGGGGGGGCGAGCAGTACTTC
CTSSLQTGGGEQYF
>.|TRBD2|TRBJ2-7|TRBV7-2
TGTGCCAGCAGCTCGGGGGGGCGAACATCCTACGAGCAGTACTTC
CASSSGGRTSYEQYF
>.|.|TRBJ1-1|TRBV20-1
TGCAGTGCTAGAGACCCCCCAGGAGCTCTCTTT
CSARDPPGALF
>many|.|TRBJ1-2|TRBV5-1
TGCGCCAGCAGCCCTTTGAAAGCAGCTAACTATGGCTACACCTTC
CASSPLKAANYGYTF
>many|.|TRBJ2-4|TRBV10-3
TGTGCCATCAGTGAAGGGCAGGGGATGGTCAAAAACATTCAGTACTTC
CAISEGQGMVKNIQYF
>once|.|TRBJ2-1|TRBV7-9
TGTGCCAGCAGCTTGGATTCCTTTGGGCAGTTCTTC
CASSLDSFGQFF
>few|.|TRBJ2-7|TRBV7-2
TGTGCCAGCAGCTTAAGGGGTAGCTACTCCTACGAGCAGTACTTC
CASSLRGSYSYEQYF
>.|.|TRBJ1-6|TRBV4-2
TGTGCCAGCAGCCCAAGGGCCCTGAGTAACTATAATTCACCCCTCCACTTT
CASSPRALSNYNSPLHF